Below, 15 T cell receptor beta chains from the same sample are listed, as sequenced in a study of blood T cell repertoires in COVID-19. Data came from immunoSEQ multiplex PCR; TCRdb stores just in-frame clones and leaves some out. The sample records 130,000 or so clones, roughly 79% being singletons. The sample was peripheral blood. Source of these receptors: a man aged 80 or over with acute or convalescent COVID-19.

This chain uses TRBV19 with TRBJ1-6; 8 nucleotides align to TRBD1. The length of the CDR3 is 15 residues. With V trimmed by 3 bases and J by 10 bases, 8 bases remained unmatched. The germline V gene has CDR1 LNHDA and CDR2 SQIVND (reference sequence). CDR3 sequence: CASSIAGTGNSPLHF. The CDR3 nucleotides are TGTGCCAGTAGTATTGCTGGGACAGGCAACTCACCCCTCCACTTT.

The genes are TRBV15 and TRBJ1-5; D might be TRBD1 (6 bases). This CDR3 contains 17 residues. V lost 1 base to trimming and J lost 5 bases, with 18 bases between them. Germline values: CDR1 LNHNV, CDR2 YYDKDF (reference sequence). CDR3 sequence reads: CATSRAGTQGWDQPQHF. The CDR3 nucleotides are TGTGCCACCAGCAGAGCCGGGACACAGGGTTGGGATCAGCCCCAGCATTTT. Looking up the rest from reference TRBV15 and TRBJ1-5 gives the full variable domain: DAMVIQNPRYQVTQFGKPVTLSCSQTLNHNVMYWYQQKSSQAPKLLFHYYDKDFNNEADTPDNFQSRRPNTSFCFLDIRSPGLGDTAMYLCATSRAGTQGWDQPQHFGDGTRLSIL.

V and J are TRBV5-5 and TRBJ2-7, with D maybe TRBD1 (5 bases). V lost 2 bases, J lost 5 bases, and 8 bases lay in between. The CDR3 length is 12 residues. Germline CDR1 and CDR2: SGHKS and YYEKEE (reference sequence). The CDR3 here is CASSFQGHEQYF. In DNA, the CDR3 is TGTGCCAGCAGCTTTCAGGGCCACGAGCAGTACTTC.

The rearrangement links TRBV4-3 to TRBJ1-2; 10 bases fit TRBD1. Germline values: CDR1 LGHNA, CDR2 YSLEER. This CDR3 spans 17 amino acids. J lost 6 bases, V lost 0 bases, and 10 bases had no gene match. The CDR3 coding sequence is TGCGCCAGCAGCCAAGATAATTCTGGGACAGGGGTTGATGGCTACACCTTC. Translating it yields CASSQDNSGTGVDGYTF.

The rearrangement links TRBV6-5 to TRBJ1-1, with D tentatively TRBD1 (5 bases). The CDR3 has 15 amino acids. The germline V gene has CDR1 MNHEY and CDR2 SVGAGI. V was shortened by 4 bases and J by 0 bases, with 12 bases between the two germline ends. CDR3 loop: CASSLRQPLNTEAFF. CDR3 DNA: TGTGCCAGCAGTTTAAGACAGCCTCTGAACACTGAAGCTTTCTTT.

This clone was seen only a few times. In DNA form, the CDR3 reads TGTGCCAGTGACGGGGAAGGCTATGGCTACACCTTC. It encodes CASDGEGYGYTF. The gene calls are TRBV6-6 and TRBJ1-2; the D is unclear. The germline V gene encodes CDR1 MNHNY and CDR2 SVGAGI (reference sequence). V lost 9 bases to trimming and J lost 4 bases, with 12 bases between them. The CDR3 spans 12 residues.

This chain connects TRBV5-1 to TRBJ2-7, with D maybe TRBD1 (5 bases). The germline CDR1 and CDR2 sequences are SGHRS and YFSETQ. The CDR3 runs 13 residues. Trimming took off 4 bases at V and 2 bases at J, with 10 bases between the two ends. The CDR3 nucleotides read TGCGCCAGCAGCATTGACAGTCCCTACGAGCAGTACTTC. Translation: CASSIDSPYEQYF.

DNA for the CDR3: TGTGCCAGCAGCTTGGTTGGACAAGAAGCTTTCTTT. It codes for CASSLVGQEAFF. V and J are TRBV5-6 and TRBJ1-1, with TRBD1 as a possible D gene (5 bases). This CDR3 has 12 amino acids. Trimming removed 0 bases at V and 8 bases at J, with 8 bases between. Per the germline V gene, CDR1 is SGHDT and CDR2 is YYEEEE.

The genes are TRBV19 and TRBJ2-3; 8 bases agree with TRBD1. The ends lost 4 bases at V and 3 bases at J; junction bases unmatched: 3. CDR3 length: 14 amino acids. Germline-derived CDR1 and CDR2 are LNHDA and SQIVND (reference sequence). CDR3 in amino acids: CASSTGQGTDTQYF. CDR3 in DNA: TGTGCCAGTAGTACCGGACAGGGAACAGATACGCAGTATTTT.

V usage is TRBV5-1 and J usage is TRBJ2-1, with 10 bases fitting TRBD1. After removal of 4 bases from V and 7 bases from J, the junction contained 8 bases not matched to a gene. The length of the CDR3 is 15 residues. Germline V gene lookup returns CDR1 SGHRS and CDR2 YFSETQ. The CDR3 reads CASSRGQGFRNEQFF. CDR3 nucleotide sequence: TGCGCCAGCAGCAGGGGACAGGGGTTTAGAAATGAGCAGTTCTTC.

This clone was picked up one time. The chain carries TRBV25-1 and TRBJ2-1; maybe TRBD2 (6 bases). From germline, CDR1 is MGHDK and CDR2 SYGVNS. There are 14 residues in the CDR3. The V end was cut by 6 bases, the J end by 1 base, with 10 bases between. DNA of the CDR3: TGTGCCAGCAGACTCGGAGGGTCCTACAATGAGCAGTTCTTC. Its protein product is CASRLGGSYNEQFF.

This clone was counted once. This chain connects TRBV10-3 to TRBJ2-7; D ambiguous. Trimming stripped 8 bases from V and 2 bases from J, with 13 bases between. From germline, CDR1 is ENHRY and CDR2 SYGVKD. This CDR3 is 13 amino acids long. CDR3 sequence: CAIQPTVTYEQYF. Written as DNA, the CDR3 is TGTGCCATCCAACCCACGGTTACCTACGAGCAGTACTTC.

This chain links TRBV20-1 with TRBJ2-7, with D possibly TRBD2 on 5 matching bases. CDR3 length equals 11 residues. Germline loops: CDR1 DFQATT, CDR2 SNEGSKA (reference sequence). V lost 5 bases and J lost 3, with 8 bases in between. The CDR3 DNA follows: TGCAGTGCTGCGAGCGGCTACGAGCAGTACTTC. This translates into CSAASGYEQYF.

This clone was counted at least ten times. The chain carries TRBV19 and TRBJ1-6, with 7 bases that match TRBD1. V dropped 6 bases and J dropped 7; count of bases not matched to a gene: 6. From germline, CDR1 is LNHDA and CDR2 SQIVND (reference sequence). This CDR3 is 14 amino acids long. In nucleotides, the CDR3 is TGTGCCAGTAGGTCGACAGGGTTAAATTCACCCCTCCACTTT. Protein sequence: CASRSTGLNSPLHF.

This clone was observed at least ten times. V usage is TRBV3-1 (or the pseudogene TRBV3-2) and J usage is TRBJ2-5; D is perhaps TRBD2 (6 bases). V lost 2 bases, J lost 7 bases, and 11 bases lay in between. This CDR3 has 13 residues. Germline V gene lookup returns CDR1 LGHDT and CDR2 YNNKEL (reference sequence). The CDR3: CASSQFQGGTQYF. CDR3 nucleotides: TGTGCCAGCAGCCAATTCCAGGGAGGGACCCAGTACTTC.